The sequence of this T cell receptor beta chain was determined in a study of cytomegalovirus exposure and HLA in healthy donors. About the study: Most genotyped donors, over 70% of around 370, had Caucasian-associated genetic ancestry.

This clone has a single count. Its antigen remains unidentified. The PCR used 60 Vbeta and 13 Jbeta primers. Assay used: immunoSEQ multiplex PCR; TCRdb lists only in-frame clones, some missing. Here the sample spans about 150,000 clones, around 72% being singletons. Study outcomes and limitations: Further analysis was carried out later, and it showed several of the most significant clusters appearing linked to common viral pathogens.

Germline assignment: CDR1 SGHNT and CDR2 YYREEE (reference sequence). Trimming cost V 4 bases and J 6 bases; bases outside gene matches: 4. This CDR3 spans 13 amino acids. The sequence came from a man aged 40-50 years in good health and CMV-seronegative. Sample: PBMCs. J is TRBJ1-5 and V is TRBV5-4; 7 bases align to TRBD1. For the CDR3, the DNA is TGTGCCAGCAGCATACAGGGGCTTCAGCCCCAGCATTTT. Protein: CASSIQGLQPQHF.